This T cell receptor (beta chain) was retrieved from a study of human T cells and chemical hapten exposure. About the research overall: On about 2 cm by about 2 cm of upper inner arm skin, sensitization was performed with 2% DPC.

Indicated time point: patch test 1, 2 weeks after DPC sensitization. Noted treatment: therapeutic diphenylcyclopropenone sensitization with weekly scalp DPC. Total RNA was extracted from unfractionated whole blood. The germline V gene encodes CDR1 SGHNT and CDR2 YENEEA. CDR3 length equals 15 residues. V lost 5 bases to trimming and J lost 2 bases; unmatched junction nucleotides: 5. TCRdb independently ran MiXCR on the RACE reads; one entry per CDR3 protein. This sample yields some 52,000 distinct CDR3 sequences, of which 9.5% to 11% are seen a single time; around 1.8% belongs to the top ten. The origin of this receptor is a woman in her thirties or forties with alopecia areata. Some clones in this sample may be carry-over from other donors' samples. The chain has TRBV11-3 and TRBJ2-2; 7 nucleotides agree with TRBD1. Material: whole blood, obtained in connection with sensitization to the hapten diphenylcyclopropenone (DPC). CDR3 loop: CASSDRDQNTGELFF. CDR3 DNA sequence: TGTGCCAGCAGCGACAGGGATCAAAACACCGGGGAGCTGTTTTTT.